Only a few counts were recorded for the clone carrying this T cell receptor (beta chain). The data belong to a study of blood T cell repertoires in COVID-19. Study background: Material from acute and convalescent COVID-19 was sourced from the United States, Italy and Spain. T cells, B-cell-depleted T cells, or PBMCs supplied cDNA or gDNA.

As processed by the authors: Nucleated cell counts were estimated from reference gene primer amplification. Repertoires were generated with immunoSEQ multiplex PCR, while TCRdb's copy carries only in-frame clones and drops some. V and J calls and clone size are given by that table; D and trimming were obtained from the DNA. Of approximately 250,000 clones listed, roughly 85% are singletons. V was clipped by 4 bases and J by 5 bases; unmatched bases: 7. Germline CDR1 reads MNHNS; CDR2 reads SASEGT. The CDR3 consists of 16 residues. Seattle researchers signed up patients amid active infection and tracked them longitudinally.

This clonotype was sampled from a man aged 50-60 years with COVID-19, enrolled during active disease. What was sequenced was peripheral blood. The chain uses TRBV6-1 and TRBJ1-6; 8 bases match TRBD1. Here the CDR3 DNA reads TGTGCCAGCAGTGCGAGGACAGGGTCCCATAATTCACCCCTCCACTTT. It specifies CASSARTGSHNSPLHF.